These 9 T cell receptor beta chains originate from one sample sequenced in a study of regulatory T cells in long-lasting Graves disease. Library construction for TCR beta used iRepertoire HTBI primers and Arm-PCR of CDR3 regions. TCRdb passed the multiplex PCR reads through MiXCR, listing each CDR3 protein once. The data show around 340,000 distinct CDR3 sequences, 15% to 20% seen once. Specified time point: persistent/refractory GD, antithyroid drugs over 5 years with positive TRAb. PBMC RNA served as the TCR library source. The sequenced sample was peripheral blood mononuclear cells (PBMCs), obtained when the disease was refractory, from a patient treated with antithyroid drugs. The receptors stem from a female donor with Graves disease.

The DNA for the CDR3 is TGTGCCAGCAGCCAAGATACAGGACTAGCGGGTTACCGGGAGCTGTTTTTT. Protein sequence: CASSQDTGLAGYRELFF. The chain recombines TRBV3-1 with TRBJ2-2; 11 bases fit TRBD2. The CDR3 spans 17 residues. V shed 0 bases, J shed 9 bases, and the junction held 9 bases outside the gene matches. The germline CDR1 and CDR2 sequences are LGHDT and YNNKEL (reference sequence). The full variable domain, with the rest looked up from reference TRBV3-1 and TRBJ2-2, is DTAVSQTPKYLVTQMGNDKSIKCEQNLGHDTMYWYKQDSKKFLKIMFSYNNKELIINETVPNRFSPKSPDKAHLNLHINSLELGDSAVYFCASSQDTGLAGYRELFFGEGSRLTVL.

This clonotype was seen at least ten times. This chain joins TRBV7-2 and TRBJ2-5; possible D gene TRBD2, 5 bases. The CDR3 spans 17 residues. Per germline, CDR1 SGHTA and CDR2 FQGNSA. Deletions cut 1 base from V and 0 bases from J, with 15 bases between. CDR3 coding DNA: TGTGCCAGCAGCTTAGATCCTCTAGCCTCGTACCAAGAGACCCAGTACTTC. As protein: CASSLDPLASYQETQYF.

This clonotype was seen at least ten times. The V and J genes are TRBV2 and TRBJ1-2; D perhaps matches TRBD1 (5 bases). Germline CDR1 is SNHLY and CDR2 is FYNNEI. The CDR3 contains 14 residues. Trimming took off 8 bases at V and 4 bases at J, with 17 bases between the two ends. CDR3: CASSKWYDSYGYTF. DNA of the CDR3: TGTGCCAGCTCTAAGTGGTATGACAGCTATGGCTACACCTTC.

This clonotype was seen more than once but under ten times. This may be a read error, as it is one base from a much larger clone. The CDR3 sequence: CVSSYSTPDRKTEAFF. The CDR3 DNA follows: TGTGTCAGCAGTTACTCGACGCCCGACAGGAAGACTGAAGCTTTCTTT. The chain joins TRBV6-6 to TRBJ1-1, with D possibly being TRBD1 (6 bases). The CDR3 extends over 16 amino acids. In germline, CDR1 is MNHNY, CDR2 SVGAGI (reference sequence).

In regard to this clonotype: A read error may be the cause here, since a much bigger clone is one base away. The CDR3 loop is CASSSMSTEAFF. The CDR3 region has the DNA TGTGCCAGCAGCTCCATGAGCACTGAAGCTTTCTTT. The V call is TRBV5-6, the J call TRBJ1-1; no clear D gene. The CDR3 has 12 amino acids. The V end was cut by 3 bases, the J end by 4 bases, with 7 bases between. The germline gives CDR1 SGHDT, CDR2 YYEEEE.

This clonotype was counted ten times or more. The chain joins TRBV20-1 to TRBJ1-1; unclear D gene. In germline, CDR1 is DFQATT, CDR2 SNEGSKA (reference sequence). The CDR3 covers 13 residues. With 4 bases removed from V and 5 bases from J, the gap between germline ends came to 14 bases. CDR3 in amino acids: CSANPTVMTEAFF. DNA for the CDR3: TGCAGTGCTAATCCAACAGTGATGACTGAAGCTTTCTTT.

Concerning this clonotype: With a much larger clone just one base away, this may be a read error. The chain uses TRBV6-2 or TRBV6-3 and TRBJ1-3; TRBD1 might be the D (5 bases). V was pared by 0 bases and J by 2 bases, with 14 bases between. The CDR3 runs to 17 residues. Germline V gene lookup returns CDR1 MNHEY and CDR2 SVGEGT. CDR3 DNA: TGTGCCAGCAGTTACTCGACAGCGTCTGTACCTGGAAACACCATATATTTT. It encodes CASSYSTASVPGNTIYF.

This clonotype was observed many times. This sequence joins TRBV10-3 and TRBJ1-1; D unresolved. Germline assignment: CDR1 ENHRY and CDR2 SYGVKD. V lost 3 bases and J lost 0, with 8 bases in between. This CDR3 spans 14 amino acids. The CDR3 protein is CAISDTVMNTEAFF. Here the CDR3 DNA reads TGTGCCATCAGTGATACAGTCATGAACACTGAAGCTTTCTTT.

This clonotype occurred many times. V and J are TRBV6-2 or TRBV6-3 and TRBJ1-5; 7 bases map to TRBD1. The CDR3 has 18 residues. V lost 6 bases, J lost 0 bases, and 14 bases stayed unmatched. In germline, CDR1 is MNHEY, CDR2 SVGEGT. DNA for the CDR3: TGTGCCAGCAGCCGAAAAGGGGGCGCGGGTTATAGCAATCAGCCCCAGCATTTT. Translation gives CASSRKGGAGYSNQPQHF.